This TCR beta chain is drawn from a study of T cell responses to AZD1222 COVID-19 vaccine. Study as a whole: Whether given at about 4 or about 12 weeks, second doses were pooled. General study results and limits: The CD4 TCRs associated with vaccination extended across spike and predominated at 160-218 and 743-854. Targeting of unmutated variant regions was reportedly seen in nearly half of spike-specific TCRs. Females outnumbered males among donors, who were mostly white British; clonal diversity was possibly underestimated.

As concerns this clone: What it binds is unknown.

V was shortened by 0 bases and J by 0 bases, with 5 bases between the two germline ends. CDR1 is LNHNV and CDR2 is YYDKDF in the germline V gene (reference sequence). The CDR3 is made up of 14 amino acids. Measured with immunoSEQ multiplex PCR; TCRdb has only the in-frame clones, and not every one. The data show 83,000 or so clones, about 82% seen once. This receptor was obtained from an adult in good health. Sequencing was performed on peripheral blood, taken on day 0 of AZD1222 vaccination. This sequence joins TRBV15 and TRBJ2-5; tentatively, D is TRBD2 (5 bases). The CDR3 bases are TGTGCCACCAGCAGAGAGGAGGACCAAGAGACCCAGTACTTC. Encoded protein: CATSREEDQETQYF.